Below are 16 T cell receptor beta chains sequenced from a single sample in a study of shared clonotypes between healthy human individuals. In the naive CD8 group, cells lacked CD45RO and were positively selected for CCR7, so terminally differentiated effector memory CD45RA+ cells were left out. Only in-frame clones appear in the TCRdb table, and some are missing; sequencing was by immunoSEQ multiplex PCR. This table holds hundreds of thousands of clones, around 92% found once. The specimen sequenced was naive CD8+ T cells sorted from blood. The receptors derive from a man aged 30-40 years in good health.

This clone was picked up one time. The genes are TRBV6-5 and TRBJ1-1; a weak D match, TRBD1 (6 bases). CDR1 is MNHEY, CDR2 SVGAGI, per germline. The CDR3 extends over 11 amino acids. The V and J ends lost 5 bases and 6 bases respectively, with 7 bases between them. The DNA of the CDR3 is TGTGCCAGCAGTACAGGGTCTGAAGCTTTCTTT. This sequence encodes CASSTGSEAFF.

This sequence joins TRBV7-8 and TRBJ2-5; D perhaps matches TRBD2 (5 bases). There are 13 residues in the CDR3. The V gene's germline CDR1 is SGHVS and CDR2 FQNEAQ. With 1 base removed from V and 4 bases from J, the gap between germline ends came to 7 bases. In DNA form, the CDR3 reads TGTGCCAGCAGCTTAGTTCTAGCAGAGACCCAGTACTTC. Its translation is CASSLVLAETQYF.

The chain is built from TRBV9 and TRBJ1-4, with D unresolved. The CDR3 spans 14 residues. In germline, CDR1 is SGDLS, CDR2 YYNGEE. V was pared by 0 bases and J by 8 bases, with 11 bases between. The CDR3 DNA reads TGTGCCAGCAGCGTAGGTGATCGGACGGAAAAACTGTTTTTT. Residues: CASSVGDRTEKLFF.

V and J are TRBV4-1 and TRBJ2-5; TRBD1 matches 8 bases. CDR1 is MGHRA, CDR2 YSYEKL, per germline. The ends lost 0 bases at V and 1 base at J; junction bases unmatched: 7. The CDR3 totals 17 residues. The DNA for the CDR3 is TGCGCCAGCAGCCAAGATGTTGCAGGGGGCCTCCAAGAGACCCAGTACTTC. Protein product: CASSQDVAGGLQETQYF.

This chain connects TRBV28 to TRBJ2-5; D may correspond to TRBD1 or TRBD2 (5 bases each). V lost 6 bases, J lost 0 bases, and 11 bases lay in between. The CDR3 sequence is 14 residues long. Germline V lookup: CDR1 MDHEN, CDR2 SYDVKM. This CDR3 is CASRGVRNQETQYF. CDR3 nucleotide sequence: TGTGCCAGCAGGGGGGTGCGGAACCAAGAGACCCAGTACTTC. Looking up the rest from reference TRBV28 and TRBJ2-5 gives the full variable domain: DVKVTQSSRYLVKRTGEKVFLECVQDMDHENMFWYRQDPGLGLRLIYFSYDVKMKEKGDIPEGYSVSREKKERFSLILESASTNQTSMYLCASRGVRNQETQYFGPGTRLLVL.

The rearrangement links TRBV5-1 to TRBJ2-3; TRBD2 might be the D (6 bases). Trimming took off 7 bases at V and 0 bases at J, with 18 bases between the two ends. Germline CDR1 and CDR2: SGHRS and YFSETQ. The CDR3 contains 16 residues. The CDR3 region is CASRQTTRTSTDTQYF. The CDR3 nucleotides are TGCGCCAGCCGACAAACGACTAGGACTAGCACAGATACGCAGTATTTT. Full variable domain (remainder filled in from reference TRBV5-1 and TRBJ2-3): KAGVTQTPRYLIKTRGQQVTLSCSPISGHRSVSWYQQTPGQGLQFLFEYFSETQRNKGNFPGRFSGRQFSNSRSEMNVSTLELGDSALYLCASRQTTRTSTDTQYFGPGTRLTVL.

V usage is TRBV30 and J usage is TRBJ1-1; possible D gene TRBD1, 6 bases. With 1 base removed from V and 4 bases from J, the gap between germline ends came to 13 bases. CDR3 length equals 14 residues. CDR1 GTSNPN and CDR2 SVGIG come from the germline V gene (reference sequence). For the CDR3, the DNA is TGTGCCTGGAGTGGAACGATGGGGGCCACTGAAGCTTTCTTT. This translates into CAWSGTMGATEAFF. The whole variable domain, remainder taken from reference TRBV30 and TRBJ1-1, is SQTIHQWPATLVQPVGSPLSLECTVEGTSNPNLYWYRQAAGRGLQLLFYSVGIGQISSEVPQNLSASRPQDRQFILSSKKLLLSDSGFYLCAWSGTMGATEAFFGQGTRLTVV.

The V and J genes are TRBV12-5 and TRBJ2-3; 7 nucleotides match TRBD2. V trimming: 5 bases; J trimming: 10 bases; junction bases outside the gene matches: 6. The CDR3 totals 12 residues. Per germline, CDR1 LGHNT and CDR2 FRNRAP. Here the CDR3 reads CASGPGLGSQYF. CDR3 DNA: TGTGCTAGTGGTCCCGGACTAGGGTCGCAGTATTTT.

This clone was observed a single time. V usage is TRBV7-8 and J usage is TRBJ2-7; 7 nucleotides align to TRBD1. Germline CDR1 reads SGHVS; CDR2 reads FQNEAQ. J lost 7 bases, V lost 1 base, and 16 bases had no gene match. This CDR3 contains 17 residues. CDR3: CASSLEGRDREVGEQYF. For the CDR3, the DNA is TGTGCCAGCAGCTTAGAAGGCCGGGACAGAGAAGTGGGGGAGCAGTACTTC. Full variable domain (outside the CDR3, taken from reference TRBV7-8 and TRBJ2-7): GAGVSQSPRYKVAKRGQDVALRCDPISGHVSLFWYQQALGQGPEFLTYFQNEAQLDKSGLPSDRFFAERPEGSVSTLKIQRTQQEDSAVYLCASSLEGRDREVGEQYFGPGTRLTVT.

The CDR3 region has the DNA TGTGCCAGCAGCTTAAGGGCAAAGGAGCAGTTCTTC. It specifies CASSLRAKEQFF. The rearrangement links TRBV11-2 to TRBJ2-1; D is ambiguous. V was trimmed by 2 bases and J by 10 bases, leaving 9 bases between them. CDR1 is SGHAT and CDR2 is FQNNGV in the germline V gene. CDR3 length: 12 residues.

The chain is built from TRBV7-9 and TRBJ2-3; a possible D gene is TRBD2 (6 bases). The CDR3 length is 14 residues. V lost 4 bases, J lost 1 base, and 9 bases lay in between. Per germline, CDR1 SEHNR and CDR2 FQNEAQ (reference sequence). CDR3 loop: CASSSGLGTDTQYF. For the CDR3, the DNA is TGTGCCAGCAGCTCGGGACTGGGCACAGATACGCAGTATTTT. The full variable domain, rest sourced from reference TRBV7-9 and TRBJ2-3, is DTGVSQNPRHKITKRGQNVTFRCDPISEHNRLYWYRQTLGQGPEFLTYFQNEAQLEKSRLLSDRFSAERPKGSFSTLEIQRTEQGDSAMYLCASSSGLGTDTQYFGPGTRLTVL.

J is TRBJ2-4 and V is TRBV13; 13 positions agree with TRBD2. The CDR3 runs 19 residues. The V gene end was trimmed by 2 bases and the J gene end by 1 base; junction bases not matched to a gene: 8. In germline, CDR1 is PRHDT, CDR2 FYEKMQ (reference sequence). CDR3 residues: CASSLRTSGRAEAKNIQYF. The CDR3 nucleotides read TGTGCCAGCAGCTTACGCACTAGCGGGAGGGCCGAGGCCAAAAACATTCAGTACTTC.

The CDR3 nucleotides are TGTGCCAGCAGCTTATTCGAGACAGGGAACACTGAAGCTTTCTTT. Translation gives CASSLFETGNTEAFF. The rearrangement uses TRBV7-8 and TRBJ1-1; D is possibly TRBD1 (6 bases). There are 15 residues in the CDR3. CDR1 SGHVS and CDR2 FQNEAQ come from the germline V gene. The V gene lost 2 bases and the J gene lost 1 base, with 11 bases spanning the gap. The entire variable domain, with the rest obtained from reference TRBV7-8 and TRBJ1-1, is as follows: GAGVSQSPRYKVAKRGQDVALRCDPISGHVSLFWYQQALGQGPEFLTYFQNEAQLDKSGLPSDRFFAERPEGSVSTLKIQRTQQEDSAVYLCASSLFETGNTEAFFGQGTRLTVV.

This rearrangement joins TRBV18 to TRBJ2-1; D is unclear. The germline V and J ends were trimmed by 3 bases and 8 bases, with 2 bases remaining between them. This CDR3 spans 10 amino acids. CDR1 is KGHSH and CDR2 is LQKENI in the germline V gene. The chain's CDR3 is CASSPDEQFF. The CDR3 DNA sequence: TGTGCCAGCTCACCGGATGAGCAGTTCTTC.

The chain recombines TRBV11-2 with TRBJ2-7; D call uncertain. Germline V gene lookup returns CDR1 SGHAT and CDR2 FQNNGV. CDR3 length equals 12 residues. V was shortened by 5 bases and J by 0 bases, with 5 bases between the two germline ends. CDR3 sequence (DNA): TGTGCCAGCAGCCCCTTCTCCTACGAGCAGTACTTC. Encoded protein: CASSPFSYEQYF.

On this clone: The same CDR3 also results from other DNA sequences found in this sample. V gene TRBV9 combines with J gene TRBJ2-7, with D hard to call. This CDR3 spans 14 amino acids. The V end lost 0 bases, the J end lost 2 bases, and 9 bases lay between the germline ends. Germline-derived CDR1 and CDR2 are SGDLS and YYNGEE. The CDR3 nucleotides read TGTGCCAGCAGCGTAGGGGGTGGGACCTACGAGCAGTACTTC. Translation gives CASSVGGGTYEQYF.